This T cell receptor beta chain was recovered during a study of Ad26.COV2.S vaccination and SARS-CoV-2 variants. The treatment is: 19 received Ad26.COV2.S at low or high dose, single or two shots; about 5 received placebo; per-sample allocation not given. Sampling happened 63 days after the first vaccine or placebo injection. An Ad26 vector that expressed Wuhan-strain SARS-CoV-2 spike constituted the vaccine. The table came from immunoSEQ multiplex PCR; TCRdb's copy has only in-frame clones and leaves some out. The profile shows some 390,000 clones, 80% to 90% of them singletons. The TCR originated in a person aged 18-65 years who received the Ad26.COV2.S COVID-19 vaccine or a placebo. Sequencing used peripheral blood, obtained in a trial of Ad26.COV2.S vaccine versus placebo.

This chain's CDR3 is CASSPGLEVQPQHF. The CDR3 DNA is TGTGCCAGCAGCCCGGGACTCGAGGTTCAGCCCCAGCATTTT. The chain carries TRBV6-5 and TRBJ1-5; tentatively, D is TRBD1 (5 bases). The CDR3 runs to 14 residues. V dropped 6 bases and J dropped 6 bases, with 15 bases sitting between them. Germline V gene sequence: CDR1 MNHEY, CDR2 SVGAGI.